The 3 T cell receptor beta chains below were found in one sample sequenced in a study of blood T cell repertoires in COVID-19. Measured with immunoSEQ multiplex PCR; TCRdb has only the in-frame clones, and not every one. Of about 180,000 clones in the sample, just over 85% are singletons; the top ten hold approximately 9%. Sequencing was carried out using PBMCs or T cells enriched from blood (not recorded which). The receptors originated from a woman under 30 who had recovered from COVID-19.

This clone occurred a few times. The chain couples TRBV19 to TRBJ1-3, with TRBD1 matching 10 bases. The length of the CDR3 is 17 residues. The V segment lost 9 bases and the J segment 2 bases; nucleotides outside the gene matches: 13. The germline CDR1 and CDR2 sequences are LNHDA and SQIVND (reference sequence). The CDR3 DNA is TGTGCCAGCCTCTACACGGGCGGACAGGGGGCTGGAAACACCATATATTTT. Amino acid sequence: CASLYTGGQGAGNTIYF.

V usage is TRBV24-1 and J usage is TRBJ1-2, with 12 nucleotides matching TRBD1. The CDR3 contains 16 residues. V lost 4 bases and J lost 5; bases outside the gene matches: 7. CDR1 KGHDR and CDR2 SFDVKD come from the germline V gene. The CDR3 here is CATSDTGQGAIYGYTF. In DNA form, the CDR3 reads TGTGCCACCAGTGACACGGGACAGGGGGCAATTTATGGCTACACCTTC.

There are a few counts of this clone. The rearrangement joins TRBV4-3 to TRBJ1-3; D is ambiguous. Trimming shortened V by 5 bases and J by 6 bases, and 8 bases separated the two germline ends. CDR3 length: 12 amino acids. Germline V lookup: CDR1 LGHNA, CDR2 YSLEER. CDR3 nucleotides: TGCGCCAGCAGCTACTCCTCAAACACCATATATTTT. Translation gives CASSYSSNTIYF.